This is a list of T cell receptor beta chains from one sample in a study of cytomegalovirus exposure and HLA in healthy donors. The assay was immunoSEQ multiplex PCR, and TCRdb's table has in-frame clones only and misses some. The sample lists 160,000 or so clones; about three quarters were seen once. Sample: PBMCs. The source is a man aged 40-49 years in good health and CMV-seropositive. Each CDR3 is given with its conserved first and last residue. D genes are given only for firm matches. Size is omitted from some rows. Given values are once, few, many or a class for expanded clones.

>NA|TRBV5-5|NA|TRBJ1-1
CASSLSRWGWSFF
TGTGCCAGCAGCTTGTCGAGGTGGGGCTGGTCTTTCTTT
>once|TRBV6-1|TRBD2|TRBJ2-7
CASSDPLAGGLGEQYF
TGTGCCAGCAGTGATCCGTTAGCGGGAGGGCTGGGCGAGCAGTACTTC
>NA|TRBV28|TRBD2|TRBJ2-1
CASSPGLAGYNEQFF
TGTGCCAGCAGCCCCGGGCTAGCGGGGTACAATGAGCAGTTCTTC
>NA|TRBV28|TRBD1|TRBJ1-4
CASTTETGLNEKLFF
TGTGCCAGCACCACTGAGACAGGGCTGAATGAAAAACTGTTTTTT
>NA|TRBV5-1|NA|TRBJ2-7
CASSFGQGSEQYF
TGCGCCAGCAGCTTCGGGCAGGGTTCCGAGCAGTACTTC
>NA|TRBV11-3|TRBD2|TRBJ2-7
CASSYTSGSYEQYF
TGTGCCAGCAGCTATACTAGCGGCTCCTACGAGCAGTACTTC
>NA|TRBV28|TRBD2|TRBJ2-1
CASSLPLAGVDEQFF
TGTGCCAGCAGTTTACCACTAGCGGGAGTTGATGAGCAGTTCTTC
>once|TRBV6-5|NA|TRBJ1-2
CASSSGTSLDGYTF
TGTGCCAGCAGTTCAGGGACTTCCTTAGATGGCTACACCTTC
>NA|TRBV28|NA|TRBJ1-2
CASSLVGQNYGYTF
TGTGCCAGCAGTTTGGTCGGACAAAACTATGGCTACACCTTC
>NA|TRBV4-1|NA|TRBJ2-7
CASSQDSTGNPPYEQYF
TGCGCCAGCAGCCAAGATTCCACAGGGAATCCTCCCTACGAGCAGTACTTC
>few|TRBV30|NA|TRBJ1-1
CAWSSGGPDTEAFF
TGTGCCTGGAGTTCCGGGGGGCCTGACACTGAAGCTTTCTTT
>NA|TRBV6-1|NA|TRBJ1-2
CASSEVQDGGYTF
TGTGCCAGCAGTGAAGTTCAGGATGGTGGCTACACCTTC
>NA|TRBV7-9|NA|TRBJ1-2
CASSLGTVGGYTF
TGTGCCAGCAGCTTAGGGACAGTGGGTGGCTACACCTTC
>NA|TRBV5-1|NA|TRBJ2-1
CASSLTAGTYNEQFF
TGCGCCAGCAGCTTGACGGCAGGGACCTACAATGAGCAGTTCTTC
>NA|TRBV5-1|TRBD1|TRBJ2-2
CASSLDGTGGNTGELFF
TGCGCCAGCAGCCTGGACGGGACAGGGGGCAACACCGGGGAGCTGTTTTTT
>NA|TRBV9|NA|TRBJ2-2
CASSLIPGLTGELFF
TGTGCCAGCAGCCTGATACCCGGACTCACCGGGGAGCTGTTTTTT
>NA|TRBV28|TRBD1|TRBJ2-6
CASRWTGFGANVLTF
TGTGCCAGCCGGTGGACAGGGTTCGGGGCCAACGTCCTGACTTTC
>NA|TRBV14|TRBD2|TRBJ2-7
CASSRLSGRASYEQYF
TGTGCCAGCAGCCGCCTTAGCGGGAGGGCCTCCTACGAGCAGTACTTC
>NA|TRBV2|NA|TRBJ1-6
CASSKDRDLYNSPLHF
TGTGCCAGCAGTAAGGACCGGGACTTGTATAATTCACCCCTCCACTTT
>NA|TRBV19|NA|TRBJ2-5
CASSDRKETQYF
TGTGCCAGTAGTGACAGAAAAGAGACCCAGTACTTC
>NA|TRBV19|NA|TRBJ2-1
CASRADGVGNEQFF
TGTGCCAGTAGAGCGGACGGGGTGGGGAATGAGCAGTTCTTC
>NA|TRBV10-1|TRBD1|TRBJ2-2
CASSEQGADTGELFF
TGCGCCAGCAGTGAGCAGGGGGCGGACACCGGGGAGCTGTTTTTT
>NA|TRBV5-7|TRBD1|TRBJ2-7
CASSMRRGGFYEQYF
TGTGCCAGCAGCATGAGGCGAGGGGGCTTCTACGAGCAGTACTTC
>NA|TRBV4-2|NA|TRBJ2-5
CASSQGGRRTTQETQYF
TGTGCCAGCAGCCAAGGTGGGAGGCGAACTACCCAAGAGACCCAGTACTTC
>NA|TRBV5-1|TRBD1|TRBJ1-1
CASSPEGGAGPEAFF
TGCGCCAGCAGCCCGGAAGGGGGCGCGGGTCCTGAAGCTTTCTTT
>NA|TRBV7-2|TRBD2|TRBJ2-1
CASSLGYLSSGRIDNEQFF
TGTGCCAGCAGCTTAGGCTATTTGTCTAGCGGGAGAATAGACAATGAGCAGTTCTTC
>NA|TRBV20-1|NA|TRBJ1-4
CSARQIEKLFF
TGCAGTGCTAGACAGATTGAAAAACTGTTTTTT
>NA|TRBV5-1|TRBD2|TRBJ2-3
CASRRTSGRGTDTQYF
TGCGCCAGCAGACGGACTAGCGGCCGAGGCACAGATACGCAGTATTTT
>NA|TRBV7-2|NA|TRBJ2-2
CASSLAQYTGELFF
TGTGCCAGCAGCTTAGCCCAGTACACCGGGGAGCTGTTTTTT
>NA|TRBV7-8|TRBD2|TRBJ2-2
CASSRTIQGALAGGFTGELFF
TGTGCCAGCAGCCGAACCATACAGGGCGCGCTAGCGGGAGGGTTCACCGGGGAGCTGTTTTTT
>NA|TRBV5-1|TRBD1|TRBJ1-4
CASSGTGKFHEKLFF
TGCGCCAGCAGCGGGACAGGGAAGTTTCATGAAAAACTGTTTTTT
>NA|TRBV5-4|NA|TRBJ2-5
CASSRDSSETQYF
TGTGCCAGCAGCAGGGACTCTTCAGAGACCCAGTACTTC